This entry describes one TCR beta chain. What this receptor recognizes is not known. From each donor, an approximately 2.4 ml peripheral blood sample was drawn into PAXgene tubes and stored at -80 degrees C. Without T cell sorting, total RNA was isolated from whole blood using the PAXgene blood miRNA kit on an automated QIAcube. Peripheral blood from monozygotic twin pairs, either concordant or discordant for inflammatory bowel disease, underwent deep TCRalpha and TCRbeta repertoire profiling that used unique molecular barcoding. Smoking habits were recorded for all twin pairs, and each individual was classified as a current, former or never smoker. This record comes from a study of monozygotic twins with inflammatory bowel disease (dated by TCRdb to the late 2010s). At the level of the whole study: The full study comprised 30 or so monozygotic twin pairs: nine German pairs (four IBD-concordant, five IBD-discordant) and 19 IBD-discordant Danish pairs. Within discordant pairs, disease-associated traits were sought mainly by comparing IBD patients with their genetically identical healthy co-twins. Each individual had, on average, about 151 000 unique TCRalpha sequences and 181 000 unique TCRbeta sequences available for analysis.

The CDR3 has 16 amino acids, counting the end cysteine and phenylalanine. The protein alone is recorded here. For CDR1 and CDR2, the germline V gene lists ENHRY and SYGVKD. The investigation overall reported the following: No single strong signal or clonotype linked to IBD turned up in the results, so the idea that one exists was not supported. Fewer clonotypes were shared with other individuals by IBD patients than by healthy twins, most markedly in patients showing signs of disease activity. Because patients were on differing immunosuppressive treatments, the repertoires may have picked up extra background noise and inter-individual variability. IBD patients had lower TCRbeta repertoire diversity, measured by the inverse Simpson index, than their healthy co-twins. Different T cell subtypes could not be distinguished in the analysis. Repertoire similarity did not differ between concordant and discordant twins, possibly due to limited statistical power.

Receptor libraries were prepared by 5' RACE. For each TCR library, about 4,000 ng of total RNA was used. For each sample, cDNA was synthesized in eight separate reactions using SMARTScribe reverse transcriptase. During cDNA synthesis, template switching was used to introduce unique molecular identifiers that contained a 6-nucleotide sample barcode. TCRalpha and TCRbeta cDNA was amplified in two nested PCRs of 16 and 9 cycles, and bead purification was carried out after each PCR. Before amplification, the cDNA was treated with uracil DNA-glycosylase and purified using the QIAquick PCR purification kit. In the second PCR, Illumina TruSeq-compatible adapters and sample-specific barcodes were added. Library quality and concentration were checked on TapeStation and Qubit, and libraries were pooled at 5 to 6.5 ng each. Sequencing of the pooled libraries was done on an Illumina HiSeq2500 single-index Rapid Run using custom sequencing primers and 2 x 100 bp reads. Concerning the study's data processing: PCR and sequencing errors were corrected by UMI-based consensus assembly using MiGEC version 1.2.6. V(D)J alignment, clonotype assembly and CDR3 extraction were performed with MiXCR version 2.1.1. Normalisation of gene usage, clonotype sharing and MAIT/NKT TCR abundance was achieved by analysing the top 1000, 10 000 and 20 000 clonotypes per sample. After downsampling to 27 000 UMIs, diversity was calculated as the inverse Simpson index using the vegan R package. Paired Mann-Whitney U tests were applied to discordant twin pairs, and Benjamini-Hochberg correction was used for multiple testing. After TCRdb reprocessed the reads, each CDR3 protein sequence was kept as one row, without DNA. TCRdb's processing, not the authors' own work, is the source of the V and J calls. For this sample, the table gives over 200,000 distinct CDR3 sequences. In total, the top ten clones hold roughly 1.5% of the sample.

This sequence was found in a human donor with ulcerative colitis or Crohn's disease, or a healthy co-twin of an affected twin (not recorded which). Sequenced: blood. The sequence links TRBV10-3 to TRBJ2-2. This receptor carries the CDR3 CAINSGRGANTGELFF.